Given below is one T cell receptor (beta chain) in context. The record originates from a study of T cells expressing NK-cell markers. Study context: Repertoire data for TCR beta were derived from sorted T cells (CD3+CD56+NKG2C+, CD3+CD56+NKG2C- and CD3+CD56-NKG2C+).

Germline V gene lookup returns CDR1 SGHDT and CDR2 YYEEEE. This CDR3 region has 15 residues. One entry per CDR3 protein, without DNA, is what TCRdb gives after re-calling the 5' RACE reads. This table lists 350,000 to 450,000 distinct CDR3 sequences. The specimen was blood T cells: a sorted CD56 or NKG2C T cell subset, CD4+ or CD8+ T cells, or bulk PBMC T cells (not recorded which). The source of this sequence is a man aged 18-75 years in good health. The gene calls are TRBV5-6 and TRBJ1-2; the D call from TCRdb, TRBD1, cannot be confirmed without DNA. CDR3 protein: CASSKYRVSDYGYTF.